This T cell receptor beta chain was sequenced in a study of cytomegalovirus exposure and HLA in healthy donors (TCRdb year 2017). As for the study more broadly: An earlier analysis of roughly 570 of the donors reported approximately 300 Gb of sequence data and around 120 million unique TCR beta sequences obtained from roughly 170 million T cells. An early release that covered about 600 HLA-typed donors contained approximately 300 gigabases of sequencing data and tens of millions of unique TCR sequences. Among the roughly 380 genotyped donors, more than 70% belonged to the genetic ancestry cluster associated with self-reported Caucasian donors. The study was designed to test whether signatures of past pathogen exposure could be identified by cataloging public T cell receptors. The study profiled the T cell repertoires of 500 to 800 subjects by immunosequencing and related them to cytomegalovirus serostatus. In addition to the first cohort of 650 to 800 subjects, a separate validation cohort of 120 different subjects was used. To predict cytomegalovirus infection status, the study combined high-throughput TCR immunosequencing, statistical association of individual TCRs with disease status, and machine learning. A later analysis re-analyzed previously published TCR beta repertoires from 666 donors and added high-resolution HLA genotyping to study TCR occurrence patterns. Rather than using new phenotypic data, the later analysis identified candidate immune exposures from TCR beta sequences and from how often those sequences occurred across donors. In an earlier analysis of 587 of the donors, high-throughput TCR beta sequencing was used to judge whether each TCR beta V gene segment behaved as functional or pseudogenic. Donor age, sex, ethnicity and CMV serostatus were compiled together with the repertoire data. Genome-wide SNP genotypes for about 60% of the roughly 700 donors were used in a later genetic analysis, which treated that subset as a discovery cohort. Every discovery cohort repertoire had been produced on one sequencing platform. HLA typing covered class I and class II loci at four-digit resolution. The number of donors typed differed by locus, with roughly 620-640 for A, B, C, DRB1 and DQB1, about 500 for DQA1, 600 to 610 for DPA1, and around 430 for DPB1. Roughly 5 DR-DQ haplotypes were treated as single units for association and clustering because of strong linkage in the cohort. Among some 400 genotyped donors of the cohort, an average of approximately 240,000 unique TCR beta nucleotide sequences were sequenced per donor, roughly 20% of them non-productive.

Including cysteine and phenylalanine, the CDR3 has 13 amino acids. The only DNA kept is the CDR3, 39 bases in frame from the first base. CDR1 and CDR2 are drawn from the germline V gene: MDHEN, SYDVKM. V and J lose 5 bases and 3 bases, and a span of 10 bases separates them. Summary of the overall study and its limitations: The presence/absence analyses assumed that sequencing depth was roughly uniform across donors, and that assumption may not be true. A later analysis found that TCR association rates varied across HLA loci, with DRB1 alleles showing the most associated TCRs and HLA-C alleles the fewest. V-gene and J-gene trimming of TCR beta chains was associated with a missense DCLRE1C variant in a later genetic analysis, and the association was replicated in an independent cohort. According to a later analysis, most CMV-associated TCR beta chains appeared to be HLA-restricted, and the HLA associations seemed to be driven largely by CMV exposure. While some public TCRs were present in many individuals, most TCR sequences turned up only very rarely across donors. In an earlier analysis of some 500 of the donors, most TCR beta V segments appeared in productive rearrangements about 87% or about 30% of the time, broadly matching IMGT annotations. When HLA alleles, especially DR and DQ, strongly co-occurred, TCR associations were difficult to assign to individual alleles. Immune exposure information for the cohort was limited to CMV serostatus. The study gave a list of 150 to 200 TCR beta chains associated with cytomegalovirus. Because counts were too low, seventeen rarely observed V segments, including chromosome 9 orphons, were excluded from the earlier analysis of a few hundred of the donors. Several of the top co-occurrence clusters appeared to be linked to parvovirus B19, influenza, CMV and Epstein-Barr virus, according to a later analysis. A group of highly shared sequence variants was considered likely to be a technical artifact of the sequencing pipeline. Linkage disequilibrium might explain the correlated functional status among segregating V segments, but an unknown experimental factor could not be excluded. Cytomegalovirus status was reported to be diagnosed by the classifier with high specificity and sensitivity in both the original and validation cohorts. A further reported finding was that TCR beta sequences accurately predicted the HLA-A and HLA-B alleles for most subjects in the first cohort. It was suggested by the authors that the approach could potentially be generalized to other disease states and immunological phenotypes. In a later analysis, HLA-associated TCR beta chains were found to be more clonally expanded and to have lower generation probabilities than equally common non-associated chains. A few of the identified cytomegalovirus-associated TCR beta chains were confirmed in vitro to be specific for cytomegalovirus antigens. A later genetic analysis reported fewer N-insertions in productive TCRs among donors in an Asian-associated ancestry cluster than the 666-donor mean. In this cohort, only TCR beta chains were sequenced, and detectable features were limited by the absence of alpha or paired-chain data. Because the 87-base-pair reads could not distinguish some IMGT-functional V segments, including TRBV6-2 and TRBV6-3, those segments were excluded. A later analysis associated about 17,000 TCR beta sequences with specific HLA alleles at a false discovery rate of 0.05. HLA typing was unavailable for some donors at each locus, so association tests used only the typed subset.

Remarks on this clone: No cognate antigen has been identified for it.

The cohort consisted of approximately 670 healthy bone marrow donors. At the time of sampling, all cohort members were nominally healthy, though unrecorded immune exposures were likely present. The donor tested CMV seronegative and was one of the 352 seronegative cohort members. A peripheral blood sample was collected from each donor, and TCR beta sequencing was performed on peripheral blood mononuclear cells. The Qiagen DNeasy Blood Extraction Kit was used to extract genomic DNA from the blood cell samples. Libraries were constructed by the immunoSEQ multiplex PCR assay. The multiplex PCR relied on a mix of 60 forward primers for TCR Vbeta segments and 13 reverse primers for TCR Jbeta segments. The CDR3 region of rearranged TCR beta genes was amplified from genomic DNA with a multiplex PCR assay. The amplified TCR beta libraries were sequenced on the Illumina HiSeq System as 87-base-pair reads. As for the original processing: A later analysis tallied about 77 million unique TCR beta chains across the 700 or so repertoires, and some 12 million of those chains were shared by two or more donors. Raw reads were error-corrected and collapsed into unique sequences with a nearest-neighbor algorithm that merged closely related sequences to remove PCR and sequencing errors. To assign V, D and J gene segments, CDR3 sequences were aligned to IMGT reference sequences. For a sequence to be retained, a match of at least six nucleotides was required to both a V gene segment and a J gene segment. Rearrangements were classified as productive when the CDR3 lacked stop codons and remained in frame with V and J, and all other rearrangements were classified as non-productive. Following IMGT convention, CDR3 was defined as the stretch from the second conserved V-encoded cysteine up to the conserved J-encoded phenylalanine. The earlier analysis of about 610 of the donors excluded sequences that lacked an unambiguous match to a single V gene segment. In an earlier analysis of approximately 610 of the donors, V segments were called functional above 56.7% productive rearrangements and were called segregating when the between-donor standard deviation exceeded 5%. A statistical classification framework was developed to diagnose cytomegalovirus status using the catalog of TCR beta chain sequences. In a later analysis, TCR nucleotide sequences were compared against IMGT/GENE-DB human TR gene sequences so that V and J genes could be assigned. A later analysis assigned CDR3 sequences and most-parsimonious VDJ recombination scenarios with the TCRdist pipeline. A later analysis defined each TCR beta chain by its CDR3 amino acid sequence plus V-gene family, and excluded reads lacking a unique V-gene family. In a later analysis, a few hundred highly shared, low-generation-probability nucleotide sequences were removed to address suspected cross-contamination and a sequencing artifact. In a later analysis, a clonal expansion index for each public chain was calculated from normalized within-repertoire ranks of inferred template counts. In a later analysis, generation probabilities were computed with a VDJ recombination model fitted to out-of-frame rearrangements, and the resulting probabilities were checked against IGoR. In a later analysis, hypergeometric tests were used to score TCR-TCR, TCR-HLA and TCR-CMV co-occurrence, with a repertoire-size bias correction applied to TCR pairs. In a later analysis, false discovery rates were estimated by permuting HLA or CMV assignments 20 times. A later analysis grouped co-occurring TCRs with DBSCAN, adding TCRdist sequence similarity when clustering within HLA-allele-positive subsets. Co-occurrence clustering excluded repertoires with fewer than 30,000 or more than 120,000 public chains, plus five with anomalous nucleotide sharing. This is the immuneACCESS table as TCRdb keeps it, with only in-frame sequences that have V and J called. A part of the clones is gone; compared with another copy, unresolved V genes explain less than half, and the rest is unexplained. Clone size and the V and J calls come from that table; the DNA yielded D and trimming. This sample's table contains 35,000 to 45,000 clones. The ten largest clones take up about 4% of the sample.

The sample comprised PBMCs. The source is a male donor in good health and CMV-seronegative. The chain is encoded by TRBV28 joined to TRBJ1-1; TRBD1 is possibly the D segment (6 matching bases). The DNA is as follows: TGTGCCAGCAGTCCACAGGGTGACACTGAAGCTTTCTTT. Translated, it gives CASSPQGDTEAFF.